The sequence of this T cell receptor (beta chain) was determined in a study of PD-1 blockade in mismatch repair-deficient tumors. Study background: All were previously treated, progressing patients with eleven to twelve mismatch repair-deficient cancer types. The study, taken as a whole, reports: After pembrolizumab, tumor-resident clones rose rapidly, then generally contracted before radiologic responses.

As for this clone: Its antigen is as yet unknown.

All patients were mismatch repair deficient, assessed by either PCR or immunohistochemistry. The TCR-sequenced patients were three responders to pembrolizumab. The data were produced by immunoSEQ multiplex PCR, yet TCRdb's version contains in-frame clones alone and is incomplete. The top ten clones hold about 11% of a sample with some 130,000 clones, roughly 90% of them seen once. The V end was cut by 5 bases, the J end by 4 bases, with 14 bases between. Germline V gene data show CDR1 as SGHAT and CDR2 as FQNNGV. CDR3 size: 14 residues. The chain joins TRBV11-2 to TRBJ2-5; a possible D gene is TRBD2 (5 bases). The starting material was peripheral blood, obtained just over 70 weeks after starting pembrolizumab. The sequence derives from an adult with mismatch repair-deficient cancer. This CDR3 is CASSPPRGLETQYF. In DNA, the CDR3 is TGTGCCAGCAGCCCCCCACGAGGGTTAGAGACCCAGTACTTC.